This passage covers 8 T cell receptor beta chains from one sample sequenced in a study of blood T cells in healthy people across ages. A second PCR, run for about 7 to 11 cycles, used a sample-barcoded 5' primer plus a J-beta primer mix. TCRdb processed the 5' RACE reads anew with MiXCR; each CDR3 protein has one entry. The sample carries approximately 730,000 distinct CDR3 sequences, approximately 55% recorded once. The material sequenced was blood. The receptors were gathered from a man at least 80 years old in good health.

The chain recombines TRBV25-1 with TRBJ1-2; 7 bases are a match to TRBD1. Germline values: CDR1 MGHDK, CDR2 SYGVNS. The CDR3 sequence is 13 residues long. V was clipped by 5 bases and J by 7 bases; unmatched bases: 7. The CDR3 protein is CASSPPQGVGYTF. The DNA for the CDR3 is TGTGCCAGCAGTCCACCTCAGGGGGTTGGCTACACCTTC.

V is TRBV5-1 and J is TRBJ2-1; 7 nucleotides line up with TRBD2. The CDR3 runs to 15 residues. V was clipped by 3 bases and J by 5 bases; unmatched bases: 8. From germline, CDR1 is SGHRS and CDR2 YFSETQ. The CDR3, as DNA: TGCGCCAGCAGCTACCCAACGGGACTACACAATGAGCAGTTCTTC. Translation: CASSYPTGLHNEQFF.

J is TRBJ1-1 and V is TRBV5-1, with TRBD1 matching 7 bases. Germline CDR1 is SGHRS and CDR2 is YFSETQ. J was trimmed by 4 bases and V by 0 bases; bases with no gene match: 6. CDR3 size: 15 residues. Here the CDR3 reads CASSLAGGLATEAFF. As DNA, the CDR3 is TGCGCCAGCAGCTTGGCAGGGGGATTGGCCACTGAAGCTTTCTTT.

The chain uses TRBV11-2 and TRBJ2-5, with a weak D call TRBD2 (5 bases). The J call may be faulty, since TRBJ2-7 better matches the DNA end. CDR1 SGHAT and CDR2 FQNNGV come from the germline V gene. The CDR3 runs to 15 residues. This CDR3 is CASSLSERNSYEQYF. As DNA, the CDR3 is TGTGCCAGCAGCTTAAGTGAGCGGAACTCCTACGAGCAGTACTTC.

In its sample, this clonotype was seen a few times. This chain uses TRBV20-1 with TRBJ2-3, with D possibly being TRBD1 (6 bases). Per germline, CDR1 DFQATT and CDR2 SNEGSKA (reference sequence). V lost 6 bases to trimming and J lost 4 bases, with 20 bases between them. This CDR3 region has 15 residues. The CDR3 coding sequence is TGCAGTGCACATGACAGGCTTCAGGTCGCAGATACGCAGTATTTT. Protein product: CSAHDRLQVADTQYF.

The chain has TRBV7-9 and TRBJ2-1, with 9 bases identical to TRBD1. From germline, CDR1 is SEHNR and CDR2 FQNEAQ (reference sequence). V shed 5 bases and J 7 bases; nucleotides not matched to a gene: 9. CDR3 size: 15 residues. CDR3: CASSSKAGTGNEQFF. The CDR3 coding sequence is TGTGCCAGCAGCAGCAAAGCCGGGACAGGGAATGAGCAGTTCTTC.

This clonotype was counted between two and nine times. The rearrangement joins TRBV7-3 to TRBJ2-6, with D hard to call. Germline V CDR1 and CDR2: SGHTA, FQGTGA. This CDR3 region has 18 residues. Trimming pared 3 bases from V and 4 bases from J, leaving 19 bases between. CDR3 sequence reads: CASSFRSGSGKGANVLTF. In nucleotides, the CDR3 is TGTGCCAGCAGCTTTCGGTCTGGAAGTGGAAAGGGGGCCAACGTCCTGACTTTC.

This clonotype occurred a few times. The rearrangement joins TRBV7-2 to TRBJ2-1; 9 nucleotides align to TRBD1. Germline CDR1 reads SGHTA; CDR2 reads FQGNSA. Trimming at V came to 5 bases and at J to 7 bases, leaving 18 bases not matched to a gene. This CDR3 contains 18 residues. The CDR3 protein is CASSPQVGLGQGMNEQFF. CDR3 nucleotide sequence: TGTGCCAGCAGCCCCCAAGTGGGCCTTGGACAGGGGATGAATGAGCAGTTCTTC.